These 2 T cell receptor beta chains were all obtained from the same sample, sequenced in a study of cytomegalovirus exposure and HLA in healthy donors. Amplification used 60 Vbeta primers and 13 Jbeta primers. Profiling relied on immunoSEQ multiplex PCR, and the TCRdb table lists in-frame clones only, not all of them. Its table records under 250,000 clones. The specimen sequenced was PBMCs. These receptors came from a girl aged 2-10 years in good health and CMV-seropositive.

This chain joins TRBV28 and TRBJ1-5; 9 bases agree with TRBD1. The V gene's germline CDR1 is MDHEN and CDR2 SYDVKM. The CDR3 length is 17 residues. The V gene end was trimmed by 6 bases and the J gene end by 2 bases; junction bases not matched to a gene: 11. CDR3 sequence reads: CASRGTGSSFGNQPQHF. The CDR3 DNA sequence: TGTGCCAGCAGGGGGACAGGGTCATCTTTTGGCAATCAGCCCCAGCATTTT.

The chain has TRBV6-6 and TRBJ1-6; 7 positions agree with TRBD1. From germline, CDR1 is MNHNY and CDR2 SVGAGI (reference sequence). The V and J ends lost 2 bases and 7 bases, in that order; junction bases with no gene match: 5. This CDR3 is 15 amino acids long. The CDR3 loop is CASSYVQGGNSPLHF. DNA for the CDR3: TGTGCCAGCAGTTACGTCCAGGGGGGCAATTCACCCCTCCACTTT.